The 19 T cell receptor beta chains given below trace back to one sample, sequenced in a study of cytomegalovirus exposure and HLA in healthy donors. With 60 Vbeta and 13 Jbeta primers, the PCR was carried out. Sequenced by immunoSEQ multiplex PCR; TCRdb stores in-frame clones only, minus some. Here the sample spans approximately 260,000 clones, around 90% being singletons. Sequenced material: PBMCs. The receptors were sampled from a girl aged 2-10 years in good health and CMV-seronegative.

The gene calls are TRBV14 and TRBJ1-1; D unclear. Germline V CDR1 and CDR2: SGHDN, FVKESK. There are 15 residues in the CDR3. V lost 4 bases and J lost 1, with 13 bases in between. CDR3 nucleotide sequence: TGTGCCAGCAGCCCCCGCCTTTCAGGGAACACTGAAGCTTTCTTT. This gives the protein CASSPRLSGNTEAFF.

The chain couples TRBV7-2 to TRBJ2-1, with a tentative D call TRBD2 (6 bases). Per germline, CDR1 SGHTA and CDR2 FQGNSA. The CDR3 runs 14 residues. V was clipped by 5 bases and J by 8 bases, with 16 bases between them. The CDR3: CASSVPLSGHEQFF. The CDR3 DNA reads as TGTGCCAGCAGCGTACCCCTAAGCGGGCATGAGCAGTTCTTC.

This chain links TRBV5-8 with TRBJ1-4; D might be TRBD1 (5 bases). CDR1 and CDR2 from the germline V gene are SGHTS and YDEGEE. The CDR3 loop spans 14 amino acids. The germline V and J ends were trimmed by 0 bases and 4 bases, with 7 bases remaining between them. The CDR3 here is CASSLGQINEKLFF. The CDR3 DNA sequence: TGTGCCAGCAGCTTGGGACAGATTAATGAAAAACTGTTTTTT.

This chain uses TRBV7-6 with TRBJ1-1, with D hard to call. Trimming cost V 1 base and J 1 base, with 10 bases left between them. Germline-derived CDR1 and CDR2 are SGHVS and FNYEAQ. The CDR3 covers 15 residues. The chain's CDR3 is CASSLGVTGNTEAFF. The DNA for the CDR3 is TGTGCCAGCAGCTTAGGTGTGACGGGGAACACTGAAGCTTTCTTT. The full variable domain, completed using reference TRBV7-6 and TRBJ1-1, is GAGVSQSPRYKVTKRGQDVALRCDPISGHVSLYWYRQALGQGPEFLTYFNYEAQQDKSGLPNDRFSAERPEGSISTLTIQRTEQRDSAMYRCASSLGVTGNTEAFFGQGTRLTVV.

The DNA of the CDR3 is TGTGCCAGCAGCCAGGATCAGGGGGCCTACAGATATGGCTACACCTTC. It translates to CASSQDQGAYRYGYTF. The chain has TRBV11-2 and TRBJ1-2; 8 bases are shared with TRBD1. This CDR3 has 16 amino acids. J was trimmed by 5 bases and V by 5 bases; bases with no gene match: 13. Germline V lookup: CDR1 SGHAT, CDR2 FQNNGV. The variable domain in full, completed from reference TRBV11-2 and TRBJ1-2, reads EAGVAQSPRYKIIEKRQSVAFWCNPISGHATLYWYQQILGQGPKLLIQFQNNGVVDDSQLPKDRFSAERLKGVDSTLKIQPAKLEDSAVYLCASSQDQGAYRYGYTFGSGTRLTVV.

This rearrangement joins TRBV27 to TRBJ1-4; 7 nucleotides match TRBD1. Germline V gene sequence: CDR1 MNHEY, CDR2 SMNVEV (reference sequence). V shed 6 bases and J 4 bases; nucleotides not matched to a gene: 5. The CDR3 sequence is 14 residues long. The CDR3 DNA reads TGTGCCAGCAGGTCTGGGACAGTTAATGAAAAACTGTTTTTT. Translation gives CASRSGTVNEKLFF.

The J gene is TRBJ2-3, the V gene TRBV6-5, with a tentative D call TRBD2 (6 bases). V dropped 0 bases and J dropped 2 bases, with 9 bases sitting between them. The CDR3 has 15 amino acids. CDR1 is MNHEY and CDR2 is SVGAGI in the germline V gene. This CDR3 reads CASSYSSGPTDTQYF. The CDR3 coding sequence is TGTGCCAGCAGTTACTCTAGCGGACCCACAGATACGCAGTATTTT.

This clone was picked up one time. This chain links TRBV6-1 with TRBJ1-1; D not resolved. Germline V gene data show CDR1 as MNHNS and CDR2 as SASEGT. The CDR3 spans 13 residues. V was trimmed by 7 bases and J by 8 bases, leaving 17 bases between them. Here the CDR3 reads CASIADVLAEAFF. CDR3 nucleotides: TGTGCCAGCATAGCTGACGTTCTCGCGGAAGCTTTCTTT.

This clone was seen once. The rearrangement links TRBV30 to TRBJ1-4, with D unclear. The CDR3 covers 13 residues. V was pared by 0 bases and J by 5 bases, with 7 bases between. The germline gives CDR1 GTSNPN, CDR2 SVGIG (reference sequence). CDR3 residues: CAWSVRRNEKLFF. As DNA, the CDR3 is TGTGCCTGGAGTGTACGCCGGAATGAAAAACTGTTTTTT.

V gene TRBV7-8 combines with J gene TRBJ1-2; 7 nucleotides align to TRBD1. The CDR3 is 15 residues long. Germline V gene lookup returns CDR1 SGHVS and CDR2 FQNEAQ. Trimming removed 4 bases from V and 5 bases from J; junction bases left unmatched: 10. This CDR3 is CASSYEMGQIYGYTF. Written as DNA, the CDR3 is TGTGCCAGCAGCTATGAAATGGGACAGATTTATGGCTACACCTTC.

This rearrangement joins TRBV10-2 to TRBJ2-7; 8 bases fit TRBD2. CDR3 length equals 16 residues. The V and J ends lost 6 bases and 4 bases, in that order; junction bases with no gene match: 14. The germline V gene encodes CDR1 WSHSY and CDR2 SAAADI. CDR3 DNA sequence: TGCGCCAGCAGGCCAACCGGGACTAGAGAAACTTACGAGCAGTACTTC. This translates into CASRPTGTRETYEQYF.

J is TRBJ2-7 and V is TRBV11-2; 9 bases match TRBD1. V shed 2 bases, J shed 4 bases, and the junction held 3 bases outside the gene matches. CDR1 is SGHAT, CDR2 FQNNGV, per germline. CDR3 length: 14 amino acids. The CDR3 loop reads CASSLWTGVYEQYF. CDR3 bases: TGTGCCAGCAGCTTATGGACAGGGGTATACGAGCAGTACTTC. Based on the CDR3 plus reference TRBV11-2 and TRBJ2-7, the full variable domain is EAGVAQSPRYKIIEKRQSVAFWCNPISGHATLYWYQQILGQGPKLLIQFQNNGVVDDSQLPKDRFSAERLKGVDSTLKIQPAKLEDSAVYLCASSLWTGVYEQYFGPGTRLTVT.

V and J are TRBV5-4 and TRBJ2-1, with 10 bases aligning to TRBD2. This CDR3 is built from 15 residues. V lost 6 bases to trimming and J lost 5 bases; unmatched junction nucleotides: 8. Germline V gene lookup returns CDR1 SGHNT and CDR2 YYREEE (reference sequence). The CDR3 reads CASKHQRGGDNEQFF. The CDR3 DNA is TGTGCCAGCAAACATCAGCGGGGGGGTGACAATGAGCAGTTCTTC.

The chain is built from TRBV5-6 and TRBJ2-7, with TRBD1 identical over 8 bases. The CDR3 runs to 14 residues. V shed 4 bases, J shed 3 bases, and the junction held 6 bases outside the gene matches. Germline V gene lookup returns CDR1 SGHDT and CDR2 YYEEEE. The CDR3: CASSPGTGYYEQYF. CDR3 nucleotides: TGTGCCAGCAGCCCCGGGACAGGATACTACGAGCAGTACTTC.

This chain links TRBV6-5 with TRBJ2-7; D is possibly TRBD2 (6 bases). V was shortened by 6 bases and J by 7 bases, with 13 bases between the two germline ends. The CDR3 covers 12 residues. Germline lookup yields CDR1 MNHEY and CDR2 SVGAGI. In nucleotides, the CDR3 is TGTGCCAGCAGCGCTAATCGGGGGGAGCAGTACTTC. This translates into CASSANRGEQYF.

The V gene is TRBV5-1, the J gene TRBJ2-7; D not resolved. V shed 5 bases and J shed 2 bases, with 5 bases lying between them. The CDR3 totals 11 residues. CDR1 is SGHRS and CDR2 is YFSETQ in the germline V gene. CDR3 amino acids: CASRRTYEQYF. The CDR3 nucleotides are TGCGCCAGCAGGAGAACCTACGAGCAGTACTTC.

The chain recombines TRBV2 with TRBJ2-5; D unclear. The DNA matches TRBJ2-7 better at its end, which makes the J call doubtful. Germline lookup yields CDR1 SNHLY and CDR2 FYNNEI. The CDR3 has 14 residues. The CDR3 protein is CASSIQPLAYEQYF. In DNA form, the CDR3 reads TGTGCCAGCAGTATCCAGCCCCTAGCCTACGAGCAGTACTTC.

V usage is TRBV7-2 and J usage is TRBJ2-1, with 9 bases lining up with TRBD2. The length of the CDR3 is 16 residues. J was trimmed by 8 bases and V by 2 bases; bases with no gene match: 10. Germline CDR1 is SGHTA and CDR2 is FQGNSA. This CDR3 is CASSLSLAGIWDEQFF. The CDR3 coding sequence is TGTGCCAGCAGCTTATCTCTAGCGGGAATCTGGGATGAGCAGTTCTTC.

This clone was observed a few times. The rearrangement joins TRBV6-5 to TRBJ2-1; possible D gene TRBD1, 7 bases. The CDR3 extends over 15 amino acids. V lost 7 bases and J 1 base, leaving 14 bases between the germline ends. CDR1 and CDR2 (germline): MNHEY, SVGAGI. The CDR3: CASKLQGGSYNEQFF. The CDR3 region has the DNA TGTGCCAGCAAGCTTCAGGGGGGATCCTACAATGAGCAGTTCTTC.